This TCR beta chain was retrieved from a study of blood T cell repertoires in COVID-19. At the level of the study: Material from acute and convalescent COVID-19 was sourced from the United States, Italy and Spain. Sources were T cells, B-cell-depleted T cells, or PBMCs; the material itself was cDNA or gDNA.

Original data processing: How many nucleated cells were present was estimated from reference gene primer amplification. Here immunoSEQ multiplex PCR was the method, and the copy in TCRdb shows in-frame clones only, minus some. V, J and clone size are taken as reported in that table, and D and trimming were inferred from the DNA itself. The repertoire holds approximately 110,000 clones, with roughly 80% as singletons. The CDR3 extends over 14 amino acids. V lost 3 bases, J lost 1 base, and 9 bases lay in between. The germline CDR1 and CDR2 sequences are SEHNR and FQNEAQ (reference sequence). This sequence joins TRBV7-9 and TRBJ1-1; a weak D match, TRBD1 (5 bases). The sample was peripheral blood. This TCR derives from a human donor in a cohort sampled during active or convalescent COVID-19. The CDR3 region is CASSLVDTNTEAFF. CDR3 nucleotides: TGTGCCAGCAGCTTGGTGGACACGAACACTGAAGCTTTCTTT.